Each of the 28 T cell receptor beta chains below was sequenced from the same sample in a study of shared clonotypes between healthy human individuals. The protocol was immunoSEQ multiplex PCR, while the TCRdb copy is restricted to in-frame clones and leaves out a portion. This table has roughly 2 million clones, around 95% appearing once. The specimen sequenced was naive CD4+ T cells sorted from blood. Subset specified: CD45RA+ positively selected. The receptors come from a man in his late teens or twenties in good health.

CDR3 amino acids: CASSVAWGYQETQYF. In nucleotides, the CDR3 is TGTGCCAGCAGCGTAGCTTGGGGATACCAAGAGACCCAGTACTTC. The chain uses TRBV9 and TRBJ2-5; D gene unclear. Germline V gene sequence: CDR1 SGDLS, CDR2 YYNGEE. The CDR3 length is 15 residues. The V end was cut by 0 bases, the J end by 0 bases, with 9 bases between.

This clone has just one count. V usage is TRBV5-6 and J usage is TRBJ1-1; TRBD1 is a possible D gene (6 bases). The germline V gene has CDR1 SGHDT and CDR2 YYEEEE. The CDR3 covers 16 residues. The V end was cut by 4 bases, the J end by 3 bases, with 19 bases between. For the CDR3, the DNA is TGTGCCAGCAGCCTCACAGCGGACAGTGTGTACACTGAAGCTTTCTTT. This sequence encodes CASSLTADSVYTEAFF.

The V gene is TRBV6-5, the J gene TRBJ2-7, with 7 bases identical to TRBD1. This CDR3 spans 15 amino acids. The V and J ends lost 4 bases and 2 bases, in that order; junction bases with no gene match: 8. CDR1 is MNHEY and CDR2 is SVGAGI in the germline V gene. The CDR3 sequence is CASSSTGVGTYEQYF. The CDR3 bases are TGTGCCAGCAGTTCAACAGGGGTCGGGACCTACGAGCAGTACTTC.

The CDR3, as DNA: TGTGCCAGCAGCGTCGGGGGAGGACCCCTCCACTTT. As protein: CASSVGGGPLHF. The chain combines TRBV7-9 with TRBJ1-6; a weak D match, TRBD1 (5 bases). V gave up 5 bases and J gave up 12 bases, with 11 bases separating them. CDR3 size: 12 residues. Germline V gene data show CDR1 as SEHNR and CDR2 as FQNEAQ (reference sequence). Drawing the rest from reference TRBV7-9 and TRBJ1-6, the complete variable domain is DTGVSQNPRHKITKRGQNVTFRCDPISEHNRLYWYRQTLGQGPEFLTYFQNEAQLEKSRLLSDRFSAERPKGSFSTLEIQRTEQGDSAMYLCASSVGGGPLHFGNGTRLTVT.

Concerning this clone itself: Other DNA variants within this sample encode the same CDR3. The chain carries TRBV11-2 and TRBJ1-5; 8 nucleotides agree with TRBD1. The CDR3 contains 14 residues. V trimming: 5 bases; J trimming: 2 bases; junction bases outside the gene matches: 2. CDR1 is SGHAT, CDR2 FQNNGV, per germline. CDR3 amino acids: CASSQDRGNQPQHF. The CDR3 DNA sequence: TGTGCCAGCAGCCAGGACAGGGGCAATCAGCCCCAGCATTTT.

The genes are TRBV28 and TRBJ2-1; TRBD1 might be the D (6 bases). Trimming stripped 2 bases from V and 12 bases from J, with 14 bases between. The CDR3 totals 13 residues. Germline V gives CDR1 MDHEN, CDR2 SYDVKM. CDR3 DNA: TGTGCCAGCAGTTTAGGGTCCCTAGGGGGGCAGTTCTTC. Amino acids: CASSLGSLGGQFF.

Turning to this clone: This sample includes further DNA sequences coding for the same CDR3. The chain recombines TRBV2 with TRBJ1-1; D ambiguous. Trimming removed 2 bases from V and 7 bases from J, with 5 bases in between. The CDR3 runs 11 residues. Looked up from germline, CDR1 is SNHLY and CDR2 is FYNNEI. Here the CDR3 DNA reads TGTGCCAGCAGTGAAAGAGGTGAAGCTTTCTTT. As protein: CASSERGEAFF.

The chain has TRBV11-2 and TRBJ1-4; D is unclear. The germline V gene encodes CDR1 SGHAT and CDR2 FQNNGV. The CDR3 consists of 12 residues. V was shortened by 4 bases and J by 8 bases, with 8 bases between the two germline ends. CDR3 sequence: CASSSQREKLFF. DNA for the CDR3: TGTGCCAGCAGCTCACAGAGAGAAAAACTGTTTTTT.

CDR3 loop: CASRLCYRGGQGRGFATQYF. The CDR3 DNA follows: TGTGCAAGTCGCTTATGTTACCGGGGCGGACAGGGTAGGGGGTTCGCTACGCAGTATTTT. The chain is built from TRBV12-2 and TRBJ2-3; the table's D gene call, TRBD1, was not cross checked with the DNA. TRBV12-2 is shown as a pseudogene. The CDR3 consists of 20 residues.

The chain carries TRBV9 and TRBJ2-7; 7 nucleotides align to TRBD2. The CDR3 consists of 15 residues. CDR1 is SGDLS and CDR2 is YYNGEE in the germline V gene. V lost 3 bases, J lost 6 bases, and 12 bases stayed unmatched. The CDR3 DNA is TGTGCCAGCAGCGAGAGGGGAGGGGCTACAAGCGAGCAGTACTTC. It codes for CASSERGGATSEQYF.

The V and J genes are TRBV7-2 and TRBJ2-7; 8 bases match TRBD2. V gave up 1 base and J gave up 2 bases; unmatched junction bases: 4. The CDR3 is 15 residues long. Germline assignment: CDR1 SGHTA and CDR2 FQGNSA. CDR3 sequence reads: CASSLEEAGAYEQYF. CDR3 sequence (DNA): TGTGCCAGCAGCTTAGAAGAAGCGGGGGCCTACGAGCAGTACTTC.

The J gene is TRBJ2-5, the V gene TRBV4-2; 15 nucleotides match TRBD2. V was clipped by 5 bases and J by 5 bases; unmatched bases: 6. Germline V gene data show CDR1 as LGHNA and CDR2 as YNFKEQ. The CDR3 length is 16 residues. The CDR3 protein is CASSWGLAGGMETQYF. The CDR3 nucleotides are TGTGCCAGCAGCTGGGGACTAGCGGGAGGTATGGAGACCCAGTACTTC.

V usage is TRBV6-1 and J usage is TRBJ1-2; TRBD1 might be the D (5 bases). Germline V gives CDR1 MNHNS, CDR2 SASEGT. The V gene lost 0 bases and the J gene lost 8 bases, with 13 bases spanning the gap. This CDR3 has 14 residues. The CDR3 reads CASSEALGVSGYTF. DNA for the CDR3: TGTGCCAGCAGTGAAGCGTTGGGGGTCTCGGGCTACACCTTC.

The table lists this clone with a count of one. The V gene is TRBV10-3, the J gene TRBJ1-5; D might be TRBD1 (5 bases). Germline V gene data show CDR1 as ENHRY and CDR2 as SYGVKD. Deletions cut 0 bases from V and 7 bases from J, with 13 bases between. The CDR3 totals 15 residues. In DNA form, the CDR3 reads TGTGCCATCAGTGAGTCGGCGGGGGGTAACCAGCCCCAGCATTTT. It translates to CAISESAGGNQPQHF.

The table lists this clone with a count of one. This sequence joins TRBV29-1 and TRBJ2-1; 12 bases agree with TRBD1. With 6 bases clipped from V and 9 bases from J, the junction kept 6 bases outside the gene matches. CDR1 and CDR2 from the germline V gene are SQVTM and ANQGSEA. The CDR3 has 13 amino acids. The CDR3: CSVQGQGASEQFF. The CDR3 DNA follows: TGCAGCGTGCAGGGACAGGGGGCGAGTGAGCAGTTCTTC.

The rearrangement links TRBV30 to TRBJ2-1; possible D gene TRBD1, 6 bases. The CDR3 sequence is 14 residues long. V was cut by 2 bases and J by 8 bases, with 16 bases left in between. The germline V gene has CDR1 GTSNPN and CDR2 SVGIG (reference sequence). This CDR3 is CAWSSGASLDEQFF. CDR3 coding DNA: TGTGCCTGGAGTTCAGGGGCCTCATTGGATGAGCAGTTCTTC.

V and J are TRBV6-5 and TRBJ1-1, with D tentatively TRBD1 (5 bases). Trimming took 0 bases from V and 11 from J, leaving 13 bases between them. The CDR3 is 13 residues long. Per the germline V gene, CDR1 is MNHEY and CDR2 is SVGAGI. The CDR3 sequence is CASSYSNGREAFF. The CDR3 coding sequence is TGTGCCAGCAGTTACTCGAATGGCAGGGAGGCTTTCTTT.

The chain recombines TRBV7-2 with TRBJ2-3; D remains unclear. Looked up from germline, CDR1 is SGHTA and CDR2 is FQGNSA. The CDR3 contains 15 residues. Trimming removed 4 bases from V and 1 base from J, with 12 bases in between. CDR3 residues: CASSSVAAGTDTQYF. In nucleotides, the CDR3 is TGTGCCAGCAGCTCAGTGGCGGCTGGCACAGATACGCAGTATTTT.

This rearrangement joins TRBV10-2 to TRBJ1-1; 8 positions match TRBD1. V dropped 3 bases and J dropped 3; count of bases not matched to a gene: 9. The CDR3 is 16 amino acids. CDR1 is WSHSY and CDR2 is SAAADI in the germline V gene. The CDR3 DNA reads TGCGCCAGCAGTGACAGGGGGCTTAGTGGGGACACTGAAGCTTTCTTT. This sequence encodes CASSDRGLSGDTEAFF.

This chain joins TRBV25-1 and TRBJ2-3, with D possibly being TRBD1 (5 bases). This CDR3 comprises 15 residues. V lost 3 bases and J 5 bases, leaving 15 bases between the germline ends. Germline V lookup: CDR1 MGHDK, CDR2 SYGVNS. The CDR3: CASSDRWGQVDTQYF. The DNA of the CDR3 is TGTGCCAGCAGTGACAGGTGGGGCCAGGTAGATACGCAGTATTTT.

The rearrangement links TRBV4-1 to TRBJ2-3; no clear D gene. Germline CDR1 reads MGHRA; CDR2 reads YSYEKL. The CDR3 has 12 amino acids. V dropped 3 bases and J dropped 4 bases, with 5 bases sitting between them. Here the CDR3 reads CASSQGADTQYF. The CDR3 DNA is TGCGCCAGCAGCCAGGGTGCAGATACGCAGTATTTT.

The DNA of the CDR3 is TGTGCCAGCAGTTCTCTTCAGGGGTTCCAAGAGACCCAGTACTTC. Amino acid sequence: CASSSLQGFQETQYF. V and J are TRBV9 and TRBJ2-5, with D perhaps matching TRBD1 (6 bases). The V and J ends lost 5 bases and 1 base respectively, with 15 bases between them. The length of the CDR3 is 15 residues. The V gene's germline CDR1 is SGDLS and CDR2 YYNGEE.

This clone was observed a single time. V is TRBV2 and J is TRBJ1-5; 10 bases are shared with TRBD1. Germline V gene sequence: CDR1 SNHLY, CDR2 FYNNEI. The V segment lost 4 bases and the J segment 5 bases; nucleotides outside the gene matches: 2. The CDR3 spans 14 residues. The CDR3 sequence is CASSGTGGHQPQHF. The CDR3 region has the DNA TGTGCCAGCAGTGGGACAGGGGGGCATCAGCCCCAGCATTTT.

CDR3 in amino acids: CAWNRQGIPTEAFF. As DNA, the CDR3 is TGTGCCTGGAACCGACAGGGGATACCCACTGAAGCTTTCTTT. The rearrangement joins TRBV30 to TRBJ1-1; 8 bases fit TRBD1. The CDR3 runs to 14 residues. V trimming: 4 bases; J trimming: 4 bases; junction bases outside the gene matches: 8. Germline CDR1 is GTSNPN and CDR2 is SVGIG (reference sequence).

DNA of the CDR3: TGTGCTAGTGGGACCCTTTCGGGGTCGAACACCGGGGAGCTGTTTTTT. This gives the protein CASGTLSGSNTGELFF. This chain links TRBV12-5 with TRBJ2-2, with a tentative D call TRBD2 (5 bases). The CDR3 has 16 residues. Deletions cut 6 bases from V and 0 bases from J, with 14 bases between. The V gene's germline CDR1 is LGHNT and CDR2 FRNRAP.

The chain combines TRBV27 with TRBJ1-6, with D possibly being TRBD1 (6 bases). CDR1 is MNHEY and CDR2 is SMNVEV in the germline V gene (reference sequence). V gave up 3 bases and J gave up 7 bases, with 13 bases separating them. The CDR3 extends over 15 amino acids. CDR3 sequence reads: CASSFGGAVNSPLHF. For the CDR3, the DNA is TGTGCCAGCAGTTTTGGGGGGGCCGTAAATTCACCCCTCCACTTT.

The chain uses TRBV6-6 and TRBJ2-5; possibly TRBD1 or TRBD2 for D (5 bases each). The V gene lost 6 bases and the J gene lost 1 base, with 12 bases spanning the gap. The CDR3 is made up of 14 amino acids. The germline V gene encodes CDR1 MNHNY and CDR2 SVGAGI (reference sequence). This chain's CDR3 is CASSPTGAQETQYF. The CDR3 coding sequence is TGTGCCAGCAGCCCCACCGGGGCCCAAGAGACCCAGTACTTC.

The chain couples TRBV6-5 to TRBJ2-5, with 8 bases matching TRBD2. Looked up from germline, CDR1 is MNHEY and CDR2 is SVGAGI. This CDR3 is 14 amino acids long. V shed 5 bases and J 4 bases; nucleotides not matched to a gene: 6. CDR3 region: CASSGLALGETQYF. DNA of the CDR3: TGTGCCAGCAGTGGACTAGCATTAGGAGAGACCCAGTACTTC.